This section outlines one T cell receptor beta chain sequence together with its context. This entry is derived from a study of blood T cell repertoires in COVID-19. Method: immunoSEQ multiplex PCR; TCRdb's copy keeps in-frame clones and lacks some. Of around 100,000 clones listed, approximately 88% are singletons. CDR3 length equals 13 residues. Looked up from germline, CDR1 is GTSNPN and CDR2 is SVGIG (reference sequence). The ends were cut back, 6 bases at V and 1 base at J, with 12 bases in the middle. The specimen was peripheral blood. This chain joins TRBV30 and TRBJ1-2, with D possibly matching TRBD1 (6 bases). This sequence originates from an older woman with acute or convalescent COVID-19. In DNA, the CDR3 is TGTGCCTGCCAGAGAGGGGGTAACTATGGCTACACCTTC. Translation: CACQRGGNYGYTF.